Detailed here is one TCR beta chain. Its antigen is undetermined. Germline CDR1 and CDR2: SGDLS and YYNGEE. CDR3 size: 14 residues. These data come from a study of cytomegalovirus exposure and HLA in healthy donors. Study information: T cells numbering around 180 million yielded 100 million to 120 million unique TCR beta sequences in an earlier analysis. Clustering assigned about four fifths of the roughly 400 genotyped donors to the Caucasian-associated ancestry cluster. Broader study findings: Using the classifier, cytomegalovirus status was reportedly diagnosed with high specificity and sensitivity.

A multiplex PCR was run with 60 Vbeta primers and 13 Jbeta primers. TCRdb's table, derived via immunoSEQ multiplex PCR, lists solely in-frame clones and lacks some. The data contain 150,000 to 200,000 clones, 76% of them singletons. Sequenced: PBMCs. This sequence originates from a woman aged 25 to 45 in good health and CMV-seropositive. The chain combines TRBV9 with TRBJ2-5, with 7 bases matching TRBD1. The J call may not be correct, given that the DNA end is closer to TRBJ2-7. The DNA for the CDR3 is TGTGCCAGCAGCCCCCGGGACAGAGCCTACGAGCAGTACTTC. Translated, it gives CASSPRDRAYEQYF.